This is a list of T cell receptor beta chains from one sample in a study of identifying expanded T cells in peripheral blood. The method was immunoSEQ multiplex PCR; TCRdb's version includes in-frame clones alone and lacks a portion of them. The table shows around 76,000 clones, with roughly 90% occurring only once. The sequencing input was blood. Receptors originate from a person aged 18 to 69 in good health. The CDR3 runs from the conserved cysteine through the conserved F or W. The order of the fields is J gene, D gene, V gene, clone size, CDR3 protein, CDR3 DNA. D genes are given only for firm matches. Clone size, where shown, is once, few, many, or a class for clones that have expanded.

TRBJ2-2 TRBD2 TRBV2 NA CASSLLAGVSTGELFF TGTGCCAGCAGCCTACTAGCGGGAGTAAGCACCGGGGAGCTGTTTTTT
TRBJ2-6 NA TRBV7-2 few CASSPVLSGANVLTF TGTGCCAGCAGCCCCGTCCTCTCTGGGGCCAACGTCCTGACTTTC
TRBJ1-2 NA TRBV5-6 once CASSLKGTPYYGYTF TGTGCCAGCAGCTTAAAGGGTACCCCCTACTATGGCTACACCTTC
TRBJ1-4 NA TRBV6-1 NA CASSVTRYRGAKEKLFF TGTGCCAGCAGTGTAACCAGATATAGGGGGGCTAAGGAAAAACTGTTTTTT
TRBJ2-6 NA TRBV4-3 once CASSQDAGGANVLTF TGCGCCAGCAGCCAAGACGCCGGAGGGGCCAACGTCCTGACTTTC
TRBJ2-5 NA TRBV10-3 NA CAINEGGGWETQYF TGTGCCATTAATGAAGGGGGAGGGTGGGAGACCCAGTACTTC
TRBJ2-3 TRBD2 TRBV5-1 NA CASSSGTSSSTDTQYF TGCGCCAGCAGCTCCGGGACTAGCAGTAGCACAGATACGCAGTATTTT
TRBJ1-2 NA TRBV5-4 NA CASSLEGNYGYTF TGTGCCAGCAGCTTGGAGGGAAACTATGGCTACACCTTC
TRBJ2-1 NA TRBV7-2 NA CASSKGIGDNEQFF TGTGCCAGCAGCAAGGGAATAGGAGACAATGAGCAGTTCTTC
TRBJ2-2 TRBD2 TRBV18 NA CASSPGGLAENTGELFF TGTGCCAGCTCACCAGGTGGACTAGCGGAAAACACCGGGGAGCTGTTTTTT
TRBJ2-7 NA TRBV18 large CASSPRQATSYEQYF TGTGCCAGCTCACCTAGACAGGCCACTTCCTACGAGCAGTACTTC
TRBJ2-1 TRBD2 TRBV7-8 NA CASTLGGAGGKQFF TGTGCCAGCACCCTAGGTGGAGCGGGGGGTAAGCAGTTCTTC
TRBJ1-2 NA TRBV19 few CASSIDPYGYTF TGTGCCAGTAGTATAGATCCCTATGGCTACACCTTC
TRBJ2-2 TRBD2 TRBV29-1 NA CSALLGGTGELFF TGCAGCGCCCTACTGGGGGGGACCGGGGAGCTGTTTTTT
TRBJ2-7 NA TRBV29-1 NA CSVFTGRREQYF TGCAGCGTTTTCACAGGACGTAGGGAGCAGTACTTC
TRBJ2-7 TRBD2 TRBV5-1 NA CASSWTPGLAANEQYF TGCGCCAGCAGCTGGACCCCGGGACTAGCCGCGAACGAGCAGTACTTC
TRBJ1-5 TRBD1 TRBV7-2 NA CASSPAADRGSHF TGTGCCAGCAGCCCAGCGGCGGACAGGGGAAGTCATTTT
TRBJ2-2 TRBD2 TRBV18 NA CASSSGLAGVIGELFF TGTGCCAGCTCATCGGGACTAGCGGGAGTAATCGGGGAGCTGTTTTTT
TRBJ1-2 NA TRBV7-2 NA CASSLAVGRPGYTF TGTGCCAGCAGCTTAGCAGTTGGGCGGCCCGGCTACACCTTC
TRBJ2-1 NA TRBV19 NA CASSTPGSGGIEQFF TGTGCCAGTAGTACCCCCGGATCCGGGGGCATTGAGCAGTTCTTC
TRBJ2-6 NA TRBV7-2 NA CASSPRSSGANVLTF TGTGCCAGCAGCCCGCGTAGCTCTGGGGCCAACGTCCTGACTTTC
TRBJ2-7 NA TRBV28 NA CASSGPEQYF TGTGCCAGCAGCGGGCCCGAGCAGTACTTC
TRBJ1-2 NA TRBV14 NA CASSQDFMIGTSYYGYTF TGTGCCAGCAGCCAAGATTTTATGATCGGAACCTCCTACTATGGCTACACCTTC
TRBJ1-5 TRBD1 TRBV19 NA CASSIVHRGDQPQHF TGTGCCAGTAGTATAGTGCACAGGGGGGATCAGCCCCAGCATTTT
TRBJ2-6 TRBD1 TRBV11-2 NA CASSPPQGGVLTF TGTGCCAGCAGCCCTCCACAGGGGGGCGTCCTGACTTTC
TRBJ2-7 NA TRBV7-2 NA CASSSPSDGSYEQYF TGTGCCAGCAGCTCTCCATCGGACGGGTCCTACGAGCAGTACTTC
TRBJ1-5 TRBD1 TRBV7-8 NA CASSPTGHNQPQHF TGTGCCAGCAGCCCGACAGGGCATAATCAGCCCCAGCATTTT
TRBJ2-7 TRBD2 TRBV7-8 NA CASSQTQGRGIGSEQYF TGTGCCAGCAGCCAAACCCAAGGGCGGGGGATAGGGTCCGAGCAGTACTTC
TRBJ2-5 NA TRBV10-3 NA CAIRGRVSAETQYF TGTGCCATCCGAGGACGGGTTTCCGCGGAGACCCAGTACTTC
TRBJ1-2 NA TRBV7-2 once CASSLDLTNSFSYGYTF TGTGCCAGCAGCTTAGACTTAACGAACAGCTTCTCCTATGGCTACACCTTC
TRBJ2-7 NA TRBV7-2 NA CASSFGGREMAEQYF TGTGCCAGCAGCTTCGGGGGGCGGGAGATGGCCGAGCAGTACTTC
TRBJ1-2 TRBD1 TRBV7-2 NA CASSSYDRAYYTF TGTGCCAGCAGCTCTTATGACAGGGCGTACTACACCTTC
TRBJ1-2 TRBD1 TRBV10-3 few CAIRPGQDSVYGYTF TGTGCCATCAGGCCGGGACAGGACTCTGTCTATGGCTACACCTTC
TRBJ2-1 TRBD2 TRBV7-2 NA CASSLGLAGGGMQFF TGTGCCAGCAGCTTGGGACTAGCGGGAGGTGGCATGCAGTTCTTC
TRBJ2-3 TRBD2 TRBV9 NA CASSLSGGGTDTQYF TGTGCCAGCAGCTTAAGCGGGGGGGGCACAGATACGCAGTATTTT
TRBJ1-5 NA TRBV7-2 few CASSSWGNQPQHF TGTGCCAGCAGCTCCTGGGGCAATCAGCCCCAGCATTTT
TRBJ2-5 TRBD1 TRBV27 NA CASSSQGQSQETQYF TGTGCCAGCAGTTCCCAGGGACAGAGCCAAGAGACCCAGTACTTC
TRBJ2-7 TRBD1 TRBV27 NA CASSWGQVGTYEQYF TGTGCCAGCAGTTGGGGACAGGTAGGAACCTACGAGCAGTACTTC
TRBJ2-3 TRBD2 TRBV9 NA CASSVGSLAGSTDTQYF TGTGCCAGCAGCGTAGGATCTCTAGCGGGGAGCACAGATACGCAGTATTTT
TRBJ2-3 NA TRBV7-7 once CASSLELASDTQYF TGTGCTAGCAGCTTAGAGCTAGCTTCAGATACGCAGTATTTT
TRBJ1-5 TRBD1 TRBV19 NA CASSIGQGASHQPQHF TGTGCCAGTAGTATTGGACAGGGGGCGAGCCATCAGCCCCAGCATTTT
TRBJ1-2 TRBD1 TRBV6-5 few CASSGFRGLSGGYTF TGTGCCAGCAGTGGATTCAGGGGGCTGTCGGGAGGCTACACCTTC
TRBJ2-7 TRBD1 TRBV10-3 NA CAIPRDRDPPRYEQYF TGTGCCATCCCCCGAGACAGGGATCCCCCTCGTTACGAGCAGTACTTC
TRBJ2-1 TRBD1 TRBV25-1 NA CASNGGRGQYNEQFF TGTGCCAGCAACGGGGGCAGGGGGCAGTACAATGAGCAGTTCTTC
TRBJ2-7 TRBD2 TRBV7-2 NA CASSIREVSYEQYF TGTGCCAGCAGCATCCGGGAGGTCTCCTACGAGCAGTACTTC
TRBJ1-1 TRBD1 TRBV5-6 once CASSRGQGVRTEAFF TGTGCCAGCAGCCGCGGTCAGGGGGTGAGAACTGAAGCTTTCTTT
TRBJ2-1 NA TRBV9 NA CASSVVGSEQFF TGTGCCAGCAGCGTAGTCGGGTCTGAGCAGTTCTTC
TRBJ1-2 NA TRBV2 few CASSRTVVPGPGYTF TGTGCCAGCAGTCGGACAGTTGTCCCAGGACCTGGCTACACCTTC
TRBJ1-2 NA TRBV7-2 NA CASSPRGAGWGYTF TGTGCCAGCAGCCCCCGCGGGGCAGGGTGGGGCTACACCTTC
TRBJ1-2 TRBD1 TRBV6-5 NA CASSTGGGYGYTF TGTGCCAGCAGTACAGGGGGAGGGTATGGCTACACCTTC